A single sample is the source of the 15 T cell receptor beta chains below, sequenced in a study of blood T cell repertoires in COVID-19. Assay used: immunoSEQ multiplex PCR; TCRdb lists only in-frame clones, some missing. This sample yields 93,000 or so clones, of which around 84% are seen a single time; 12% belongs to the top ten. Sequenced: peripheral blood. The source of these receptors is a human donor in a cohort sampled during active COVID-19.

The table lists this clone with many counts. The chain couples TRBV19 to TRBJ1-5, with 9 bases that match TRBD1. V lost 2 bases, J lost 0 bases, and 5 bases stayed unmatched. The CDR3 is 17 amino acids. CDR1 is LNHDA, CDR2 SQIVND, per germline (reference sequence). This chain's CDR3 is CASSIMTGGYSNQPQHF. CDR3 sequence (DNA): TGTGCCAGTAGTATAATGACAGGGGGATATAGCAATCAGCCCCAGCATTTT.

The CDR3 sequence: CASSLTGRMVRETQYF. The CDR3 nucleotides are TGCGCCAGCAGCTTGACAGGGCGGATGGTTAGAGAGACCCAGTACTTC. V and J are TRBV5-1 and TRBJ2-5; D might be TRBD1 (6 bases). Germline CDR1 SGHRS, CDR2 YFSETQ. This CDR3 contains 16 residues. The V end lost 1 base, the J end lost 4 bases, and 17 bases lay between the germline ends.

The genes are TRBV9 and TRBJ2-5; 8 bases fit TRBD1. This CDR3 region has 16 residues. V lost 0 bases and J lost 5; bases outside the gene matches: 9. Germline CDR1 reads SGDLS; CDR2 reads YYNGEE. CDR3 residues: CASSVGPGGAIETQYF. Here the CDR3 DNA reads TGTGCCAGCAGCGTAGGTCCAGGGGGCGCAATTGAGACCCAGTACTTC.

The chain recombines TRBV7-2 with TRBJ1-1; 7 bases fit TRBD1. Germline assignment: CDR1 SGHTA and CDR2 FQGNSA. There are 17 residues in the CDR3. J lost 2 bases, V lost 1 base, and 10 bases had no gene match. The CDR3 is CASSLGDRVYINTEAFF. The CDR3 nucleotides read TGTGCCAGCAGCTTAGGGGACAGAGTATACATAAACACTGAAGCTTTCTTT.

The chain links TRBV7-9 to TRBJ2-5; no reliable D call. This CDR3 region has 17 residues. V gave up 1 base and J gave up 0 bases, with 15 bases separating them. Germline loops: CDR1 SEHNR, CDR2 FQNEAQ (reference sequence). CDR3 bases: TGTGCCAGCAGCTTAGGTGTCCTCGCGTCGCACCAAGAGACCCAGTACTTC. Translated: CASSLGVLASHQETQYF.

V usage is TRBV18 and J usage is TRBJ2-7, with D perhaps TRBD1 (5 bases). The CDR3 is 14 residues long. V was pared by 2 bases and J by 2 bases, with 10 bases between. Germline V CDR1 and CDR2: KGHSH, LQKENI. CDR3 region: CASSPGPGTYEQYF. The CDR3 coding sequence is TGTGCCAGCTCACCAGGCCCAGGGACCTACGAGCAGTACTTC. Variable domain in full (rest from reference TRBV18 and TRBJ2-7): NAGVMQNPRHLVRRRGQEARLRCSPMKGHSHVYWYRQLPEEGLKFMVYLQKENIIDESGMPKERFSAEFPKEGPSILRIQQVVRGDSAAYFCASSPGPGTYEQYFGPGTRLTVT.

The chain recombines TRBV27 with TRBJ2-1; TRBD2 matches 9 bases. V lost 8 bases, J lost 6 bases, and 14 bases stayed unmatched. Germline lookup yields CDR1 MNHEY and CDR2 SMNVEV (reference sequence). This CDR3 has 16 residues. The CDR3 loop reads CASPGNAGGDPNEQFF. The CDR3 DNA sequence: TGTGCCAGCCCTGGCAACGCGGGGGGGGATCCCAATGAGCAGTTCTTC.

The chain joins TRBV19 to TRBJ1-3, with D possibly matching TRBD1 (6 bases). The ends were cut back, 2 bases at V and 5 bases at J, with 10 bases in the middle. Germline CDR1 is LNHDA and CDR2 is SQIVND (reference sequence). This CDR3 has 14 residues. DNA for the CDR3: TGTGCCAGTAGTATACAGGGGCGAAGAAACACCATATATTTT. Its protein is CASSIQGRRNTIYF.

This clone was observed once. The rearrangement uses TRBV11-1 and TRBJ1-1; 7 bases map to TRBD1. From germline, CDR1 is SGHAT and CDR2 FQDESV (reference sequence). The CDR3 has 16 amino acids. The V segment lost 4 bases and the J segment 4 bases; nucleotides outside the gene matches: 12. CDR3 protein: CASSYPLQGSVTEAFF. CDR3 coding DNA: TGTGCCAGCAGCTACCCCCTACAGGGGTCGGTCACTGAAGCTTTCTTT.

The rearrangement links TRBV3-1 (or the pseudogene TRBV3-2) to TRBJ2-1, with a possible D match to TRBD2 (5 bases). This CDR3 region has 14 residues. Germline V lookup: CDR1 LGHDT, CDR2 YNNKEL (reference sequence). Trimming took off 7 bases at V and 5 bases at J, with 15 bases between the two ends. The CDR3 protein is CASTPRAGHNEQFF. CDR3 sequence (DNA): TGTGCCAGCACCCCGAGGGCCGGCCACAATGAGCAGTTCTTC.

The V gene is TRBV24-1, the J gene TRBJ2-5; D remains unclear. There are 15 residues in the CDR3. With 3 bases removed from V and 5 bases from J, the gap between germline ends came to 15 bases. In germline, CDR1 is KGHDR, CDR2 SFDVKD. The CDR3, as DNA: TGTGCCACCAGTGATCCCCGGTCCACCCCGGAGACCCAGTACTTC. Its translation is CATSDPRSTPETQYF.

This clone was counted a few times. The gene calls are TRBV27 and TRBJ1-2; D ambiguous. V lost 5 bases and J 0 bases, leaving 10 bases between the germline ends. Germline values: CDR1 MNHEY, CDR2 SMNVEV (reference sequence). The CDR3 covers 14 residues. The CDR3 nucleotides are TGTGCCAGCAGTCTACTGGGAGCTAACTATGGCTACACCTTC. Its protein product is CASSLLGANYGYTF.

CDR3 loop: CSAGGGQGNTEAFF. CDR3 DNA sequence: TGCAGCGCTGGGGGAGGACAGGGTAACACTGAAGCTTTCTTT. The V call is TRBV29-1, the J call TRBJ1-1; 8 bases map to TRBD1. The V gene's germline CDR1 is SQVTM and CDR2 ANQGSEA. The junction had 9 bases not matched to a gene; V was cut back by 7 bases and J by 2 bases. There are 14 residues in the CDR3.

The sample holds one count of this clone. The J gene is TRBJ2-3, the V gene TRBV6-5; 9 bases are shared with TRBD2. V lost 2 bases and J lost 1; bases outside the gene matches: 4. The CDR3 contains 16 residues. CDR1 MNHEY and CDR2 SVGAGI come from the germline V gene. The CDR3 loop reads CASSYTLAGGTDTQYF. Here the CDR3 DNA reads TGTGCCAGCAGTTACACCTTAGCGGGGGGCACAGATACGCAGTATTTT.

This sequence joins TRBV5-1 and TRBJ1-4; no reliable D call. The germline CDR1 and CDR2 sequences are SGHRS and YFSETQ. There are 14 residues in the CDR3. Trimming shortened V by 0 bases and J by 6 bases, and 9 bases separated the two germline ends. The CDR3 nucleotides read TGCGCCAGCAGCTTGGACAGTATTGATGAAAAACTGTTTTTT. Amino acid sequence: CASSLDSIDEKLFF.